This T cell receptor beta chain comes out of a study of cytomegalovirus exposure and HLA in healthy donors. Findings of the study overall: A few of the chains that were CMV-associated were confirmed in vitro to be specific for CMV antigens. A subsequent analysis found that TCR clusters from the first cohort also tended to co-occur in the roughly 120 validation repertoires, with 94% of cluster scores above 0.

V lost 6 bases and J lost 4, with 13 bases in between. Per germline, CDR1 KGHSH and CDR2 LQKENI. The CDR3 sequence is 13 residues long. Some clones are missing from TCRdb's copy, which holds only in-frame ones; the method was immunoSEQ multiplex PCR. The sample comprises fewer than 300,000 clones, over 75% of which are singletons, and approximately 0.95% rests with the top ten. For this clone: Its target is unknown.

The clonotype comes from a woman between 18 and 29 years old in good health and CMV-seronegative. The chain uses TRBV18 and TRBJ2-7; D ambiguous. The sample was PBMCs. The CDR3 DNA sequence: TGTGCCAGCTCCCTACCCATTGCTTACGAGCAGTACTTC. Its protein product is CASSLPIAYEQYF.